This T cell receptor beta chain was documented in a study of shared clonotypes between healthy human individuals. Overall study findings and caveats: In a handful of donors, around 5.5% of naive CD4 clonotypes appeared in common.

CD8 cells classed as naive were CD45RO-negative and positively selected for CCR7, excluding terminally differentiated effector memory CD45RA+ cells. Per germline, CDR1 LNHDA and CDR2 SQIVND (reference sequence). V was pared by 1 base and J by 2 bases, with 14 bases between. The CDR3 length is 16 residues. The assay ran at deep level. The assay was immunoSEQ multiplex PCR, and TCRdb's table has in-frame clones only and misses some. This table has roughly 2.1 million clones, 90% to 95% appearing once. On this clone itself: Its antigen is as yet unknown.

The chain uses TRBV19 and TRBJ1-1; possible D gene TRBD1, 5 bases. The sample comprised naive CD8+ T cells from PBMCs. The TCR was taken from a man aged 18 to 35 in good health. Some clones in this sample may be carry-over from other donors' samples. CDR3 in DNA: TGTGCCAGTAGTATAGTCGGTTGGGGACTCAACACTGAAGCTTTCTTT. Translation: CASSIVGWGLNTEAFF.